Sequencing of this T cell receptor (beta chain) was carried out in a study of T cell responses to AZD1222 COVID-19 vaccine. Study-wide findings and caveats: Within unmutated variant regions lay the reported targets of nearly half of spike-specific TCRs.

The protocol was immunoSEQ multiplex PCR, while the TCRdb copy is restricted to in-frame clones and leaves out a portion. The data show 100,000 to 120,000 clones, around 82% seen once. The CDR3 is 12 residues long. Looked up from germline, CDR1 is SQVTM and CDR2 is ANQGSEA. J was trimmed by 7 bases and V by 4 bases; bases with no gene match: 4. Comment on this clone: The antigen is undetermined.

The material sequenced was peripheral blood, taken on day 0 of AZD1222 vaccination. The V and J genes are TRBV29-1 and TRBJ1-2, with 9 bases identical to TRBD1. The TCR originated in an adult in good health. This chain's CDR3 is CSVARTGVGYTF. The CDR3 nucleotides are TGCAGCGTTGCCAGGACAGGGGTTGGCTACACCTTC.